One TCR beta chain is described in this entry. CD8+ and CD4+ blood T cells underwent TCR beta sequencing. Controls were healthy donors chosen to match patients in age and sex. While CD8+ and CD4+ T cells were isolated negatively, TEMRA cells were enriched by FACS. The source of the sample is a study of CD8 T cells in Susac syndrome. V dropped 3 bases and J dropped 2 bases, with 21 bases sitting between them. Germline V gene lookup returns CDR1 LNHNV and CDR2 YYDKDF (reference sequence). There are 18 residues in the CDR3. RNA was extracted with the RNeasy kit, and a quantity of roughly 0.45 to 1 ug was reverse transcribed using random hexamers. TCR beta CDR3 was amplified by immunoSEQ covering 54 Vbeta and 13 Jbeta. Using its own MiXCR run on the immunoSEQ multiplex PCR reads, TCRdb lists one record per CDR3 protein. The sample lists roughly 80,000 distinct CDR3 sequences, approximately 94% occurring once.

The specimen was CD8+ T cells from PBMCs. The chain has TRBV15 and TRBJ2-3, with D perhaps TRBD2 (6 bases). The sequence was collected from a human donor in good health. The CDR3 loop is CATSRVFLATPSTDTQYF. Written as DNA, the CDR3 is TGTGCCACCAGCAGGGTATTCCTAGCGACACCCTCCACAGATACGCAGTATTTT. The variable domain in full, completed from reference TRBV15 and TRBJ2-3, reads DAMVIQNPRYQVTQFGKPVTLSCSQTLNHNVMYWYQQKSSQAPKLLFHYYDKDFNNEADTPDNFQSRRPNTSFCFLDIRSPGLGDTAMYLCATSRVFLATPSTDTQYFGPGTRLTVL.